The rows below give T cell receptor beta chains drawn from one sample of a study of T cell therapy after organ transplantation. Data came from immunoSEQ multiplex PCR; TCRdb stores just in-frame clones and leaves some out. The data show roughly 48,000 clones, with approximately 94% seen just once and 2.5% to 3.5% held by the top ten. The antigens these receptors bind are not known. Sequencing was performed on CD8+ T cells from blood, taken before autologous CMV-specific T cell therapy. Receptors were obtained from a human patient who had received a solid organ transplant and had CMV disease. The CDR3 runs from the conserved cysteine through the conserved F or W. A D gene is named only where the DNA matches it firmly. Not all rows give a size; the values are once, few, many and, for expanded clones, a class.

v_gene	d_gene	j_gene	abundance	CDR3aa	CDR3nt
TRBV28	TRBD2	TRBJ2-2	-	CAIDGRGTTGELFF	TGTGCCATTGATGGGAGGGGAACCACCGGGGAGCTGTTTTTT
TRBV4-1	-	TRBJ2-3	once	CASSQGARITDTQYF	TGCGCCAGCAGCCAAGGGGCTAGGATCACAGATACGCAGTATTTT
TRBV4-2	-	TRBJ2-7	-	CASSQEGGDTTWYEQYF	TGTGCCAGCAGCCAAGAGGGGGGGGACACCACCTGGTACGAGCAGTACTTC
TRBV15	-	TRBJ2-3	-	CATSRDKLVGPTDTQYF	TGTGCCACCAGCAGAGATAAACTAGTCGGCCCCACAGATACGCAGTATTTT
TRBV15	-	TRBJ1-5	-	CATSRDPLQEYYSNQPQHF	TGTGCCACCAGCAGAGATCCCCTCCAGGAATACTATAGCAATCAGCCCCAGCATTTT
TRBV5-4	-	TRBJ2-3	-	CASSLRLWEYTDTQYF	TGTGCCAGCAGCTTGAGACTATGGGAATATACAGATACGCAGTATTTT
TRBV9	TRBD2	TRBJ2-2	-	CASGTSGTGELFF	TGTGCCAGCGGGACTAGCGGGACCGGGGAGCTGTTTTTT
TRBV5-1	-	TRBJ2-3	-	CASSPHIATGLEADTQYF	TGCGCCAGCAGCCCCCACATAGCTACGGGGCTAGAGGCAGATACGCAGTATTTT
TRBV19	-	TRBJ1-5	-	CASSIAPRQPQHF	TGTGCCAGTAGTATAGCCCCGCGTCAGCCCCAGCATTTT
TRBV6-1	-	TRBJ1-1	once	CASLSTEAFF	TGTGCCAGCCTTAGCACTGAAGCTTTCTTT
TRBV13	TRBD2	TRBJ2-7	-	CASSTRLAGGYEQYF	TGTGCCAGCAGCACCCGACTAGCGGGGGGCTACGAGCAGTACTTC
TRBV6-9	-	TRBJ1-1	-	CASSYGGTEAFF	TGTGCCAGCAGTTACGGGGGCACTGAAGCTTTCTTT
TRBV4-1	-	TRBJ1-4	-	CASSQDLGRGFEKLFF	TGCGCCAGCAGCCAAGATCTAGGTCGAGGGTTTGAAAAACTGTTTTTT
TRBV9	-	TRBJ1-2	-	CASSGDIFGYTF	TGTGCCAGCAGCGGAGACATCTTTGGCTACACCTTC
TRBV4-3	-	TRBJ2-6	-	CASSQDGFGSGANVLTF	TGCGCCAGCAGCCAAGATGGTTTTGGCTCTGGGGCCAACGTCCTGACTTTC
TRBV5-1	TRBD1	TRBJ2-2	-	CASSPKGQDALYYTGELFF	TGCGCCAGCAGCCCGAAGGGACAGGACGCATTATATTACACCGGGGAGCTGTTTTTT
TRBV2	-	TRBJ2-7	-	CASSDRRRTYEQYF	TGTGCCAGCAGTGATCGTAGGAGAACCTACGAGCAGTACTTC
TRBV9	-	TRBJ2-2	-	CASSAANTGELFF	TGTGCCAGCAGCGCTGCGAACACCGGGGAGCTGTTTTTT
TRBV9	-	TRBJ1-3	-	CASSVEEGLGRNTIYF	TGTGCCAGCAGCGTAGAAGAGGGTTTAGGACGAAACACCATATATTTT
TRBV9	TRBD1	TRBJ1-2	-	CASSVDRGGGYTF	TGTGCCAGCAGCGTAGACAGGGGGGGTGGCTACACCTTC
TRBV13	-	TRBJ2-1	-	CASSQNARGGEQFF	TGTGCCAGCAGTCAAAACGCACGTGGAGGTGAGCAGTTCTTC
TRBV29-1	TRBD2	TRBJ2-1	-	CSVALEEGLAFHNEQFF	TGCAGCGTTGCCTTAGAAGAGGGACTAGCGTTCCACAATGAGCAGTTCTTC
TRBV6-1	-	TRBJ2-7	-	CASSDGTIHEQYF	TGTGCCAGCAGTGATGGGACAATCCACGAGCAGTACTTC
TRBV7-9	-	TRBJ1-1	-	CASRPQNTEAFF	TGTGCCAGCAGGCCTCAAAACACTGAAGCTTTCTTT
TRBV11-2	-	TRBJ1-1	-	CASSLGGPGTEAFF	TGTGCCAGCAGCCTTGGGGGACCAGGGACTGAAGCTTTCTTT
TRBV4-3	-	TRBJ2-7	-	CASSPFRGPYEQYF	TGCGCCAGCAGCCCCTTCCGTGGACCCTACGAGCAGTACTTC
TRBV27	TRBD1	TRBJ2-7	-	CASSLFGTGYEQYF	TGTGCCAGCAGCCTCTTCGGGACAGGATACGAGCAGTACTTC
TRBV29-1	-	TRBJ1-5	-	CSVQGAEGQPQHF	TGCAGCGTTCAGGGTGCGGAGGGTCAGCCCCAGCATTTT
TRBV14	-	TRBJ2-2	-	CASSQVFTGELFF	TGTGCCAGCAGCCAAGTTTTCACCGGGGAGCTGTTTTTT
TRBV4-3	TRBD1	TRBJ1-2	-	CASSQGQGTYGYTF	TGCGCCAGCAGCCAAGGACAGGGGACCTATGGCTACACCTTC
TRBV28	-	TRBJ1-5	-	CASTHAQFYSNQPQHF	TGTGCCAGCACTCACGCACAGTTTTATAGCAATCAGCCCCAGCATTTT
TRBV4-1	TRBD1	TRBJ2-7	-	CASSQVQGIIWEQYF	TGCGCCAGCAGCCAGGTACAGGGGATAATTTGGGAGCAGTACTTC
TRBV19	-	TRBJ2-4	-	CASSTISRSDIQYF	TGTGCCAGTAGCACCATTAGTCGTAGCGACATTCAGTACTTC
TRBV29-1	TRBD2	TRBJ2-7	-	CSVEDPAGLGYEQYF	TGCAGCGTTGAAGATCCGGCGGGACTAGGCTACGAGCAGTACTTC
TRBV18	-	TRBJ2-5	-	CASSPGETQYF	TGTGCCAGCTCACCGGGGGAGACCCAGTACTTC
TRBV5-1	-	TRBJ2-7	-	CASSAGSSYEQYF	TGCGCCAGCAGCGCGGGGTCTTCCTACGAGCAGTACTTC
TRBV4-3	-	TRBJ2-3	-	CASSQESWDTQYF	TGCGCCAGCAGCCAAGAATCATGGGATACGCAGTATTTT
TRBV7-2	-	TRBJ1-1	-	CASSLAVVGNTEAFF	TGTGCCAGCAGCTTAGCTGTGGTAGGGAACACTGAAGCTTTCTTT
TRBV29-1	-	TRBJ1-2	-	CSVDSGPNALNYGYTF	TGCAGCGTTGATTCAGGCCCCAACGCCTTAAACTATGGCTACACCTTC
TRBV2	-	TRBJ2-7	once	CASSERSGLSRTFGSYEQYF	TGTGCCAGCAGTGAACGTTCGGGGCTAAGTCGAACCTTTGGCTCCTACGAGCAGTACTTC
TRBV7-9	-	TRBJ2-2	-	CASSLEGTHTGELFF	TGTGCCAGCAGCTTAGAGGGGACCCACACCGGGGAGCTGTTTTTT
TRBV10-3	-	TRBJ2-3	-	CAINFSRGPVPTDTQYF	TGTGCCATCAATTTTTCCCGAGGGCCGGTCCCCACAGATACGCAGTATTTT
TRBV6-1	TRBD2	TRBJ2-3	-	CASSGLAGSTDTQYF	TGTGCCAGCAGTGGACTAGCGGGTAGCACAGATACGCAGTATTTT
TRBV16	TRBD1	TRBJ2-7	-	CASSPWGDRGSYEQYF	TGTGCCAGCAGCCCGTGGGGGGACAGGGGTTCCTACGAGCAGTACTTC
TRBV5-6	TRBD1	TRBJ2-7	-	CASSLGQGAWEQYF	TGTGCCAGCAGCTTAGGACAGGGGGCTTGGGAGCAGTACTTC